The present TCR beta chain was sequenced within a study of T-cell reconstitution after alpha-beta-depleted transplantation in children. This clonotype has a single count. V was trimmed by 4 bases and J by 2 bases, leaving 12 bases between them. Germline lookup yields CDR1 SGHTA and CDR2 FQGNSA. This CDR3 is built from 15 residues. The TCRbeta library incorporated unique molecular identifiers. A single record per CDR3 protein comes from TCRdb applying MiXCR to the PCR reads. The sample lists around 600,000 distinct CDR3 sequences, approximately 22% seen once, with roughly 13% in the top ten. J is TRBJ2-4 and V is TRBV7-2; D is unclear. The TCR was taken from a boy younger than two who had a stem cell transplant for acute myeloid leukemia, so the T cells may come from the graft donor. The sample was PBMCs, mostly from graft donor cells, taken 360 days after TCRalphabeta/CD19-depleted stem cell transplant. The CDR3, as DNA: TGTGCCAGCAGCTCTTTCTTGAGGCCCAAAAACATTCAGTACTTC. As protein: CASSSFLRPKNIQYF.